A selection of T cell receptor beta chains follows, all from one sample in a study of radiotherapy plus CTLA-4 blockade in lung cancer. Repertoires were generated with immunoSEQ multiplex PCR, while TCRdb's copy carries only in-frame clones and drops some. The table includes 40,000 to 50,000 clones, 70% to 80% detected once. This specimen was peripheral blood, taken from a patient treated with radiotherapy plus ipilimumab. The source of these receptors is a human donor with non-small cell lung cancer who had stable disease on radiotherapy plus ipilimumab. The CDR3 runs from the conserved cysteine through the conserved F or W. The order of the fields is J gene, CDR3 length, D gene, V gene, clone size, CDR3 protein, CDR3 DNA. D genes are given only for firm matches. Some rows mark clone size as missing; the rest say once, few, many or name a class of expanded clone.

TRBJ1-1 12 NA TRBV28 NA CASTPPYTEAFF TGTGCCAGCACCCCCCCCTACACTGAAGCTTTCTTT
TRBJ1-2 17 NA TRBV5-5 NA CASSLAPSGWEGYGYTF TGTGCCAGCAGCTTGGCCCCTTCAGGGTGGGAGGGCTATGGCTACACCTTC
TRBJ1-1 16 NA TRBV18 NA CASSPRGHPSGTEAFF TGTGCCAGCTCACCTCGGGGACATCCGTCGGGCACTGAAGCTTTCTTT
TRBJ1-5 14 NA TRBV6-4 once CASMEGNITRPQHF TGTGCCAGCATGGAGGGAAATATTACACGGCCCCAGCATTTT
TRBJ2-5 15 TRBD2 TRBV10-1 NA CASSGGLAGQETQYF TGCGCCAGCAGTGGTGGGCTAGCGGGACAAGAGACCCAGTACTTC
TRBJ1-6 16 TRBD1 TRBV5-1 NA CASSLAGQAGNSPLHF TGCGCCAGCAGCTTGGCCGGACAGGCGGGCAATTCACCCCTCCACTTT
TRBJ1-3 14 NA TRBV6-1 NA CASSSVSSGNTIYF TGTGCCAGCAGTTCCGTATCCTCTGGAAACACCATATATTTT
TRBJ2-2 15 NA TRBV10-1 NA CASSAGSPNTGELFF TGCGCCAGCAGTGCGGGTAGCCCTAACACCGGGGAGCTGTTTTTT
TRBJ1-3 16 NA TRBV5-6 NA CASTPWGQLTRNTIYF TGTGCCAGCACCCCCTGGGGGCAGCTAACAAGAAACACCATATATTTT
TRBJ2-2 15 NA TRBV30 NA CAWTKMDRHTGELFF TGTGCCTGGACTAAAATGGACAGACACACCGGGGAGCTGTTTTTT
TRBJ1-6 16 NA TRBV27 once CASSLHLSSYNSPLHF TGTGCCAGCAGTTTACATCTGAGCTCCTATAATTCACCCCTCCACTTT
TRBJ1-1 14 TRBD1 TRBV5-1 NA CASSATGEYTEAFF TGCGCCAGCAGCGCTACAGGGGAGTACACTGAAGCTTTCTTT
TRBJ2-3 14 NA TRBV7-3 few CASSSRGPSDTQYF TGTGCCAGCAGCTCCCGGGGTCCGTCAGATACGCAGTATTTT
TRBJ2-5 14 TRBD1 TRBV5-6 NA CASSLTGGEETQYF TGTGCCAGCAGCCTGACAGGGGGCGAAGAGACCCAGTACTTC
TRBJ2-2 17 TRBD1 TRBV13 NA CASSSAGQGPNTGELFF TGTGCCAGCAGCTCAGCGGGACAGGGGCCGAACACCGGGGAGCTGTTTTTT
TRBJ1-5 13 NA TRBV6-6 NA CASSYGRNQPQHF TGTGCCAGCAGTTACGGCAGGAACCAGCCCCAGCATTTT
TRBJ1-1 14 NA TRBV11-3 NA CASGEDAGDTEAFF TGTGCCAGCGGCGAGGACGCGGGGGACACTGAAGCTTTCTTT
TRBJ2-5 11 NA TRBV7-9 NA CASSPAETQYF TGTGCCAGCAGTCCTGCGGAGACCCAGTACTTC
TRBJ2-7 14 TRBD1 TRBV6-6 NA CASRHGQVADEQYF TGTGCCAGCAGGCACGGACAGGTAGCTGACGAGCAGTACTTC
TRBJ1-2 14 TRBD1 TRBV7-2 NA CASSFRGQGYGYTF TGTGCCAGCAGCTTTCGCGGACAGGGCTATGGCTACACCTTC
TRBJ2-3 14 TRBD1 TRBV2 NA CASTVTGGTDTQYF TGTGCCAGCACGGTCACAGGGGGCACAGATACGCAGTATTTT
TRBJ2-3 15 TRBD2 TRBV6-4 NA CASSRLAGGPDTQYF TGTGCCAGCAGCCGACTAGCGGGGGGCCCCGATACGCAGTATTTT
TRBJ1-6 15 NA TRBV7-2 NA CASSFQALLNSPLHF TGTGCCAGCAGCTTTCAGGCCCTCCTAAATTCACCCCTCCACTTT
TRBJ1-5 14 TRBD1 TRBV29-1 many CSVRGDRGNQPQHF TGCAGCGTTCGTGGGGACAGGGGGAATCAGCCCCAGCATTTT
TRBJ1-5 18 NA TRBV4-1 few CASSPRNSGGNANQPQHF TGCGCCAGCAGCCCCAGAAACAGTGGAGGGAATGCGAATCAGCCCCAGCATTTT
TRBJ1-2 14 TRBD1 TRBV6-4 NA CASSVGTEGYGYTF TGTGCCAGCAGTGTCGGGACAGAAGGATATGGCTACACCTTC
TRBJ2-7 18 TRBD1 TRBV5-6 NA CASSLDLLATGWDYEQYF TGTGCCAGCAGCTTGGACCTCTTGGCGACAGGGTGGGACTACGAGCAGTACTTC
TRBJ1-5 14 NA TRBV7-2 NA CASAKGTTNQPQHF TGTGCCAGCGCCAAGGGGACTACCAATCAGCCCCAGCATTTT
TRBJ1-1 14 NA TRBV7-2 NA CASSLPPGNTEAFF TGTGCCAGCAGCCTCCCCCCGGGAAACACTGAAGCTTTCTTT
TRBJ2-5 14 TRBD2 TRBV5-4 NA CASSDPSGEETQYF TGTGCCAGCAGCGATCCTAGCGGGGAAGAGACCCAGTACTTC
TRBJ1-5 14 NA TRBV5-6 NA CASSFRGGSQPQHF TGTGCCAGCAGCTTCCGGGGGGGGAGTCAGCCCCAGCATTTT
TRBJ2-7 15 TRBD2 TRBV6-1 NA CASSASSGGAHEQYF TGTGCCAGCAGTGCCTCTAGCGGGGGGGCTCACGAGCAGTACTTC
TRBJ2-3 14 TRBD2 TRBV4-3 NA CASSQGASGVTQYF TGCGCCAGCAGCCAAGGGGCTAGCGGTGTTACGCAGTATTTT
TRBJ1-1 13 NA TRBV9 NA CASSGTGLTEAFF TGTGCCAGCAGCGGTACAGGGCTGACTGAAGCTTTCTTT
TRBJ1-1 14 NA TRBV9 NA CASSYRDTNTEAFF TGTGCCAGCAGCTACCGGGACACGAACACTGAAGCTTTCTTT
TRBJ2-5 13 NA TRBV18 NA CASSRGIQETQYF TGTGCCAGCTCACGGGGCATCCAAGAGACCCAGTACTTC
TRBJ1-2 14 TRBD1 TRBV10-3 NA CAIGQGQVVNGYTF TGTGCCATCGGACAGGGGCAGGTCGTAAATGGCTACACCTTC
TRBJ2-5 15 NA TRBV6-5 NA CASSYSGAYQETQYF TGTGCCAGCAGTTACTCGGGAGCTTATCAAGAGACCCAGTACTTC
TRBJ2-3 16 TRBD2 TRBV30 few CAWSEVSGGASDTQYF TGTGCCTGGAGTGAGGTTAGCGGGGGGGCCTCAGATACGCAGTATTTT
TRBJ1-1 15 TRBD1 TRBV6-5 NA CASRSRTGGITEAFF TGTGCCAGCAGATCTCGGACAGGGGGCATCACTGAAGCTTTCTTT
TRBJ2-7 13 NA TRBV29-1 NA CSVDVGVSHEQYF TGCAGCGTTGATGTCGGGGTTTCCCACGAGCAGTACTTC